The clone carrying this TCR beta chain rates as medium-sized. This sample is drawn from a study of blood T cell repertoires in COVID-19. Study summary: Acute and convalescent COVID-19 samples came from the United States, Italy and Spain. PBMCs, B-cell-depleted T cells, or T cells provided the cDNA or gDNA that made up the material.

From germline, CDR1 is SNHLY and CDR2 FYNNEI. Unmatched junction bases numbered 8, after V lost 6 bases and J lost 3 bases. CDR3 length equals 16 residues. Original analysis: Reference gene primer amplification gave nucleated cell count estimates. Method: immunoSEQ multiplex PCR; TCRdb's copy keeps in-frame clones and lacks some. V and J calls and clone size are those listed in that table; D and trimming were worked out from the DNA. The sample lists approximately 73,000 clones, roughly nine tenths seen once, with under 10% in the top ten. The TCR was taken from a man older than 75 with acute or convalescent COVID-19. This chain connects TRBV2 to TRBJ2-1; 10 bases are a match to TRBD2. The sample consisted of peripheral blood. CDR3 coding DNA: TGTGCCAGCAGCTTTCTTCTAGCGGGAGACTACAATGAGCAGTTCTTC. It is translated as CASSFLLAGDYNEQFF.